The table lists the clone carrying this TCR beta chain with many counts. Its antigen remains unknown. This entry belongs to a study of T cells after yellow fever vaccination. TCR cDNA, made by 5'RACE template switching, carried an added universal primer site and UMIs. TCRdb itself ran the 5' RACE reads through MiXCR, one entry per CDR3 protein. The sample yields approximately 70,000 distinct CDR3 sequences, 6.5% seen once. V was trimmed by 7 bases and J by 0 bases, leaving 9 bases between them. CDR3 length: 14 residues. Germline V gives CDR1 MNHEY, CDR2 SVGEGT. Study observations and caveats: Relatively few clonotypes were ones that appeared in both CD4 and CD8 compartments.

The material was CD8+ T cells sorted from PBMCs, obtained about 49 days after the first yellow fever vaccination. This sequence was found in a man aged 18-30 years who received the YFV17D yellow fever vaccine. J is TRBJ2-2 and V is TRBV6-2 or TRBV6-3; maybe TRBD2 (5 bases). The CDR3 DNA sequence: TGTGCCAGCACCAGCGGACCGAACACCGGGGAGCTGTTTTTT. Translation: CASTSGPNTGELFF.